The present T cell receptor beta chain was sequenced within a study of Graves' ophthalmopathy and Graves' hyperthyroidism. The sequenced template was RNA, covering the TCR beta CDR3 region. HTBI-primed first-round RT-PCR preceded second-round multiplex PCR. TCRdb redid the calling of the multiplex PCR reads with MiXCR, one entry per CDR3 protein. The data show 400,000 to 450,000 distinct CDR3 sequences, about 21% seen once. The clonotype originates from a woman between 18 and 29 years old with stable Graves' hyperthyroidism. The sample was peripheral blood.

The CDR3 DNA is TGTGCCAGCAGCAATATTCTAGGGGACAGTGGCACTGCACCCCTCCACTTT. Its protein is CASSNILGDSGTAPLHF. The chain carries TRBV6-1 and TRBJ1-6; 7 nucleotides match TRBD1. V gave up 6 bases and J gave up 11 bases; unmatched junction bases: 19. CDR3 length: 17 amino acids. Germline V gives CDR1 MNHNS, CDR2 SASEGT.